The 15 T cell receptor beta chains given below trace back to one sample, sequenced in a study of blood T cell repertoires in COVID-19. TCRdb's table, derived via immunoSEQ multiplex PCR, lists solely in-frame clones and lacks some. The table has some 280,000 clones, 86% seen once. The sample taken for sequencing was peripheral blood. Receptor source: a woman aged 30 to 39 with active or convalescent COVID-19.

The chain joins TRBV7-2 to TRBJ2-3; TRBD1 might be the D (5 bases). Trimming stripped 5 bases from V and 3 bases from J, with 9 bases between. The CDR3 is made up of 13 amino acids. CDR1 and CDR2 from the germline V gene are SGHTA and FQGNSA. CDR3 sequence: CASSATVTDTQYF. Here the CDR3 DNA reads TGTGCCAGCAGCGCGACAGTTACAGATACGCAGTATTTT. Full variable domain (remainder filled in from reference TRBV7-2 and TRBJ2-3): GAGVSQSPSNKVTEKGKDVELRCDPISGHTALYWYRQSLGQGLEFLIYFQGNSAPDKSGLPSDRFSAERTGGSVSTLTIQRTQQEDSAVYLCASSATVTDTQYFGPGTRLTVL.

The chain links TRBV5-1 to TRBJ2-7; D gene ambiguous. Germline CDR1 SGHRS, CDR2 YFSETQ. Trimming left V 0 bases short and J 5 bases short, with 12 bases between. The CDR3 extends over 14 amino acids. The CDR3 region has the DNA TGCGCCAGCAGCTTGGTGTCAGGATGGAACGAGCAGTACTTC. Its translation is CASSLVSGWNEQYF.

The CDR3 region has the DNA TGCAGCGCTGGGACAGGGCTGGGTGAAAAACTGTTTTTT. Protein product: CSAGTGLGEKLFF. The chain links TRBV29-1 to TRBJ1-4, with 9 bases that match TRBD1. The CDR3 spans 13 residues. The V and J ends lost 7 bases and 7 bases, in that order; junction bases with no gene match: 7. Germline values: CDR1 SQVTM, CDR2 ANQGSEA.

The rearrangement links TRBV24-1 to TRBJ2-2, with 11 bases aligning to TRBD1. Trimming at V came to 1 base and at J to 1 base, leaving 1 base not matched to a gene. Germline CDR1 KGHDR, CDR2 SFDVKD. This CDR3 has 17 amino acids. CDR3: CATSDLGTGGNTGELFF. In DNA, the CDR3 is TGTGCCACCAGTGATTTAGGGACAGGGGGGAACACCGGGGAGCTGTTTTTT.

The chain uses TRBV3-1 (or the pseudogene TRBV3-2) and TRBJ1-2; 7 bases align to TRBD1. Germline V gene lookup returns CDR1 LGHDT and CDR2 YNNKEL (reference sequence). V was pared by 0 bases and J by 4 bases, with 8 bases of the junction left unmatched. This CDR3 has 16 amino acids. The CDR3 sequence: CASSQDPSRGAYGYTF. The CDR3 bases are TGTGCCAGCAGCCAAGATCCTTCCAGGGGGGCCTATGGCTACACCTTC.

On this clone itself: Different DNA sequences within this sample yield the same CDR3. The chain recombines TRBV5-4 with TRBJ1-2; possibly TRBD1 for D (5 bases). The V gene's germline CDR1 is SGHNT and CDR2 YYREEE (reference sequence). V dropped 4 bases and J dropped 2 bases, with 9 bases sitting between them. The CDR3 consists of 13 residues. Written as DNA, the CDR3 is TGTGCCAGCAGCCCCGGGGGAAACTATGGCTACACCTTC. It specifies CASSPGGNYGYTF. The variable domain in full, with the rest retrieved from reference TRBV5-4 and TRBJ1-2, is ETGVTQSPTHLIKTRGQQVTLRCSSQSGHNTVSWYQQALGQGPQFIFQYYREEENGRGNFPPRFSGLQFPNYSSELNVNALELDDSALYLCASSPGGNYGYTFGSGTRLTVV.

The genes are TRBV10-1 and TRBJ1-2; 7 bases are shared with TRBD1. Germline assignment: CDR1 WNHNN and CDR2 SYGVQD (reference sequence). J was trimmed by 3 bases and V by 5 bases; bases with no gene match: 3. The CDR3 loop spans 13 amino acids. The CDR3 reads CASSPGTDYGYTF. The CDR3 DNA is TGCGCCAGCAGTCCCGGGACAGACTATGGCTACACCTTC.

The chain joins TRBV30 to TRBJ2-7, with 11 bases lining up with TRBD1. The CDR3 extends over 14 amino acids. Germline lookup yields CDR1 GTSNPN and CDR2 SVGIG (reference sequence). Unmatched junction bases numbered 10, after V lost 3 bases and J lost 9 bases. CDR3 DNA: TGTGCCTGGAGACCCGCGGGACAGGGGGGTATGCAGTACTTC. This gives the protein CAWRPAGQGGMQYF.

The table lists this clone with a few counts. The chain uses TRBV21-1 and TRBJ1-6. TRBV21-1 is a recognized pseudogene. This CDR3 region has 15 residues. CDR3 nucleotide sequence: TGTGCCAGCAGAAACCATAGCCGGTATAATTCACCCCTCCACTTT. Protein: CASRNHSRYNSPLHF.

This clone was seen just once. V and J are TRBV5-5 and TRBJ1-4; D gene unclear. The V gene lost 0 bases and the J gene lost 7 bases, with 7 bases spanning the gap. CDR1 is SGHKS, CDR2 YYEKEE, per germline (reference sequence). CDR3 length: 13 amino acids. CDR3 sequence reads: CASSLAVIEKLFF. CDR3 coding DNA: TGTGCCAGCAGCTTGGCCGTTATTGAAAAACTGTTTTTT.

CDR3 coding DNA: TGCAGCGTTACCGACAGGGCTGGGGCCAACGTCCTGACTTTC. It codes for CSVTDRAGANVLTF. The chain employs TRBV29-1 and TRBJ2-6, with TRBD1 matching over 7 bases. Per germline, CDR1 SQVTM and CDR2 ANQGSEA. CDR3 size: 14 residues. The V segment lost 5 bases and the J segment 2 bases; nucleotides outside the gene matches: 3.

The V gene is TRBV3-1 (or the pseudogene TRBV3-2), the J gene TRBJ1-6; D is unclear. V was cut by 3 bases and J by 9 bases, with 15 bases left in between. The CDR3 is 15 residues long. The V gene's germline CDR1 is LGHDT and CDR2 YNNKEL (reference sequence). The CDR3 is CASSHYRDTLSPLHF. The CDR3 nucleotides read TGTGCCAGCAGCCACTACCGTGACACTCTTTCACCCCTCCACTTT.

The chain uses TRBV6-2 or TRBV6-3 and TRBJ1-1, with D possibly being TRBD1 (6 bases). The length of the CDR3 is 16 residues. V was clipped by 2 bases and J by 1 base, with 14 bases between them. Germline-derived CDR1 and CDR2 are MNHEY and SVGEGT. The CDR3 reads CASSYTTGQTNTEAFF. The CDR3 nucleotides are TGTGCCAGCAGTTACACTACCGGACAGACGAACACTGAAGCTTTCTTT.

The chain combines TRBV18 with TRBJ1-5; D ambiguous. The germline V gene has CDR1 KGHSH and CDR2 LQKENI. Between the trimmed V and J ends, which lost 2 bases and 0 bases, there was a span of 8 bases. This CDR3 comprises 15 residues. Written as DNA, the CDR3 is TGTGCCAGCTCACCATTGAGAGATAGCAATCAGCCCCAGCATTTT. It yields the protein CASSPLRDSNQPQHF.

The V gene is TRBV7-2, the J gene TRBJ2-3; D gene ambiguous. The CDR3 runs to 12 residues. Trimming took 0 bases from V and 6 from J, leaving 4 bases between them. CDR1 and CDR2 from the germline V gene are SGHTA and FQGNSA. The CDR3 nucleotides read TGTGCCAGCAGCTTAGCATCGGATACGCAGTATTTT. It encodes CASSLASDTQYF.